This TCR beta chain was recovered during a study of T cells expressing NK-cell markers. The overall study: From sorted CD3+CD56+NKG2C+, CD3+CD56+NKG2C- and CD3+CD56-NKG2C+ T cells came the TCR beta repertoires. Sequenced donors, eight in total, included seven who were HCMV-seropositive and one who was seronegative.

The germline gives CDR1 KGHSH, CDR2 LQKENI. CDR3 length: 14 amino acids. Generation of TCR beta cDNA was performed by 5'RACE template switching incorporating UMIs. TCRdb reprocessed the 5' RACE reads and keeps a single row for each CDR3 protein, giving no DNA. In total, the table holds 150,000 to 200,000 distinct CDR3 sequences. This chain joins TRBV18 and TRBJ1-6; TCRdb selects TRBD1, and the lack of DNA leaves this call unchecked. This TCR was recovered from a woman aged 18 to 75 in good health. Sequencing was done on a sample of blood T cells: a sorted CD56 or NKG2C T cell subset, CD4+ or CD8+ T cells, or bulk PBMC T cells (not recorded which). Here the CDR3 reads CASGGNSDNSPLHF.